This entry describes one T cell receptor beta chain. Its antigen remains unknown. The CDR3 runs 14 residues. Germline V lookup: CDR1 MDHEN, CDR2 SYDVKM. V was clipped by 3 bases and J by 5 bases, with 14 bases between them. In TCRdb, the 5' RACE reads were re-called with MiXCR into one record per CDR3 protein. The repertoire holds 320,000 or so distinct CDR3 sequences, with 7% to 10% as singletons. The data are from a study of T cells after yellow fever vaccination. Findings and caveats of the study: After the booster, over 95% of CD4 and approximately 90% of CD8 primary-response clones were re-detected.

The sample in question was PBMCs, obtained about 41 days after the first yellow fever vaccination. This TCR was recovered from a man between 18 and 35 years old who received the YFV17D yellow fever vaccine. The chain recombines TRBV28 with TRBJ2-7; D is unclear. Written as DNA, the CDR3 is TGTGCCAGCAGTTTGGCTAGACTTCCCGACGAGCAGTACGTC. It is translated as CASSLARLPDEQYV.